A single sample gave rise to the 30 T cell receptor beta chains below, sequenced in a study of blood T cell repertoires in COVID-19. Data came from immunoSEQ multiplex PCR; TCRdb stores just in-frame clones and leaves some out. Among fewer than 300,000 clones listed, around four fifths were seen once. The sequenced material came from peripheral blood. These receptor sequences come from an older woman with active or convalescent COVID-19.

This sequence joins TRBV4-1 and TRBJ2-7; 7 positions agree with TRBD2. Trimming removed 1 base from V and 4 bases from J; junction bases left unmatched: 7. The CDR3 contains 15 residues. From germline, CDR1 is MGHRA and CDR2 YSYEKL. CDR3 nucleotide sequence: TGCGCCAGCAGCCAAGCCTCGGGACTAAGGTACGAGCAGTACTTC. Amino acid sequence: CASSQASGLRYEQYF.

The chain employs TRBV5-8 and TRBJ2-5; TRBD2 agrees at 12 bases. Germline assignment: CDR1 SGHTS and CDR2 YDEGEE. The CDR3 consists of 16 residues. Trimming cost V 4 bases and J 4 bases; bases outside gene matches: 8. In nucleotides, the CDR3 is TGTGCCAGCAGCGTGAGGCTAGCGGGAGGGCTAGAGACCCAGTACTTC. This translates into CASSVRLAGGLETQYF.

The V gene is TRBV5-1, the J gene TRBJ1-2; a weak D match, TRBD1 (5 bases). Trimming pared 7 bases from V and 6 bases from J, leaving 13 bases between. The CDR3 runs to 12 residues. Germline loops: CDR1 SGHRS, CDR2 YFSETQ. The CDR3 bases are TGCGCCAGCGTCGACAGCTTACATGGCTACACCTTC. Its protein product is CASVDSLHGYTF. Supplemented by reference TRBV5-1 and TRBJ1-2, the full variable domain reads KAGVTQTPRYLIKTRGQQVTLSCSPISGHRSVSWYQQTPGQGLQFLFEYFSETQRNKGNFPGRFSGRQFSNSRSEMNVSTLELGDSALYLCASVDSLHGYTFGSGTRLTVV.

The chain carries TRBV9 and TRBJ1-4; D is unclear. CDR3 length: 14 residues. The germline V gene has CDR1 SGDLS and CDR2 YYNGEE. Trimming removed 4 bases at V and 4 bases at J, with 11 bases between. The CDR3 DNA reads as TGTGCCAGCAGCTTTAATCAGGATAATGAAAAACTGTTTTTT. It is translated as CASSFNQDNEKLFF.

The chain combines TRBV20-1 with TRBJ2-5; D gene unclear. The germline V gene encodes CDR1 DFQATT and CDR2 SNEGSKA (reference sequence). The CDR3 covers 11 residues. The ends were cut back, 6 bases at V and 3 bases at J, with 8 bases in the middle. The DNA of the CDR3 is TGCAGTGCCCTTAGTAAAGAGACCCAGTACTTC. This gives the protein CSALSKETQYF.

CDR3 in amino acids: CASSPSAGTSSGNTIYF. The CDR3, as DNA: TGTGCCAGCAGTCCCTCAGCGGGTACTAGCTCTGGAAACACCATATATTTT. The chain has TRBV28 and TRBJ1-3; D gene uncertain. Germline values: CDR1 MDHEN, CDR2 SYDVKM. This CDR3 region has 17 residues. V was trimmed by 5 bases and J by 0 bases, leaving 17 bases between them.

The gene calls are TRBV6-5 and TRBJ2-5; TRBD2 is a possible D gene (5 bases). Trimming pared 6 bases from V and 4 bases from J, leaving 18 bases between. The V gene's germline CDR1 is MNHEY and CDR2 SVGAGI. The CDR3 extends over 15 amino acids. The CDR3 region is CASSRAGLGGETQYF. The CDR3 DNA follows: TGTGCCAGCAGCCGGGCGGGCCTTGGAGGAGAGACCCAGTACTTC.

V and J are TRBV4-1 and TRBJ2-3; 11 bases are a match to TRBD2. The junction had 5 bases not matched to a gene; V was cut back by 4 bases and J by 2 bases. The germline V gene has CDR1 MGHRA and CDR2 YSYEKL. CDR3 length: 16 amino acids. Here the CDR3 reads CASSPRLAGTTDTQYF. CDR3 in DNA: TGCGCCAGCAGCCCACGACTAGCGGGAACCACAGATACGCAGTATTTT.

The chain couples TRBV10-1 to TRBJ2-7; D is perhaps TRBD1 (6 bases). Germline CDR1 WNHNN, CDR2 SYGVQD (reference sequence). The CDR3 is 11 residues long. V shed 5 bases and J shed 11 bases, with 13 bases lying between them. The CDR3 nucleotides read TGCGCCAGCAGTCAGAGTGGGGACAAGTACTTC. Translating gives CASSQSGDKYF.

The chain links TRBV7-9 to TRBJ2-2; 8 bases agree with TRBD1. With V trimmed by 4 bases and J by 5 bases, 9 bases remained unmatched. The CDR3 is 16 amino acids. In germline, CDR1 is SEHNR, CDR2 FQNEAQ (reference sequence). CDR3 sequence (DNA): TGTGCCAGCAGCTGGAGGACAGGGCAAGAAACCGGGGAGCTGTTTTTT. This gives the protein CASSWRTGQETGELFF.

The rearrangement uses TRBV9 and TRBJ2-7; D is perhaps TRBD1 (5 bases). The length of the CDR3 is 12 residues. V was pared by 3 bases and J by 4 bases, with 8 bases between. The germline gives CDR1 SGDLS, CDR2 YYNGEE. The CDR3, as DNA: TGTGCCAGCAGCGATCAGGGTTACGAGCAGTACTTC. Translating it yields CASSDQGYEQYF.

The gene calls are TRBV5-1 and TRBJ2-7; the match to TRBD2 covers 12 bases. Germline-derived CDR1 and CDR2 are SGHRS and YFSETQ. This CDR3 spans 15 amino acids. Trimming took 4 bases from V and 7 from J; bases not matched to a gene: 9. The CDR3 protein is CASSVRTSGDIEQYF. The CDR3 DNA reads TGCGCCAGCAGCGTCCGGACTAGCGGGGATATAGAGCAGTACTTC.

This chain joins TRBV7-9 and TRBJ1-2, with 11 nucleotides matching TRBD1. This CDR3 region has 16 residues. V was clipped by 8 bases and J by 5 bases; unmatched bases: 13. Germline V gene data show CDR1 as SEHNR and CDR2 as FQNEAQ (reference sequence). CDR3 loop: CASSWARGQGVYGYTF. CDR3 nucleotides: TGTGCCAGCTCTTGGGCGCGGGGACAGGGGGTGTATGGCTACACCTTC.

The CDR3, as DNA: TGTGCCTGGAGTGTAGCCGGCGGGGGGATTATCTACGAGCAGTACTTC. As protein: CAWSVAGGGIIYEQYF. This chain joins TRBV30 and TRBJ2-7, with 8 bases that match TRBD2. Germline CDR1 and CDR2: GTSNPN and SVGIG (reference sequence). Trimming cost V 0 bases and J 3 bases; bases outside gene matches: 10. This CDR3 contains 16 residues.

This chain uses TRBV7-2 with TRBJ2-2; D remains unclear. CDR3 size: 14 residues. The germline V and J ends were trimmed by 1 base and 8 bases, with 11 bases remaining between them. Germline loops: CDR1 SGHTA, CDR2 FQGNSA. The CDR3 DNA sequence: TGTGCCAGCAGCTTAGTTCGGGTTACTGGGGAGCTGTTTTTT. Protein product: CASSLVRVTGELFF.

CDR3 amino acids: CASSRGPERTGELFF. CDR3 bases: TGCGCCAGCAGCCGGGGCCCCGAGAGGACCGGGGAGCTGTTTTTT. The chain is built from TRBV4-3 and TRBJ2-2; perhaps TRBD1 as D (5 bases). CDR1 and CDR2 (germline): LGHNA, YSLEER. This CDR3 is 15 amino acids long. The ends were cut back, 4 bases at V and 5 bases at J, with 14 bases in the middle.

V is TRBV24-1 and J is TRBJ2-5; perhaps TRBD1 as D (7 bases). Trimming removed 9 bases from V and 2 bases from J, with 15 bases in between. The length of the CDR3 is 14 residues. In germline, CDR1 is KGHDR, CDR2 SFDVKD. The CDR3 is CATGDLQGQETQYF. The CDR3 DNA reads TGTGCCACCGGGGACTTACAGGGGCAAGAGACCCAGTACTTC.

The rearrangement links TRBV5-4 to TRBJ2-1; 9 bases line up with TRBD2. The germline gives CDR1 SGHNT, CDR2 YYREEE (reference sequence). This CDR3 has 15 residues. V lost 4 bases and J lost 2; bases outside the gene matches: 4. This CDR3 reads CASSRAGGPYNEQFF. The CDR3 DNA reads TGTGCCAGCAGCCGAGCGGGAGGCCCCTACAATGAGCAGTTCTTC.

This clone was detected only a few times. The chain joins TRBV6-1 to TRBJ1-3; D is ambiguous. Germline CDR1 is MNHNS and CDR2 is SASEGT. This CDR3 region has 17 residues. V lost 2 bases to trimming and J lost 6 bases, with 20 bases between them. The CDR3 nucleotides are TGTGCCAGCAGTGAACGTTCACGGACTCACCCGGTAAACACCATATATTTT. This gives the protein CASSERSRTHPVNTIYF.

The V gene is TRBV10-3, the J gene TRBJ1-6; 12 bases line up with TRBD1. The CDR3 has 14 residues. The J segment lost 12 bases and the V segment lost 10 bases, leaving 10 bases of the junction unmatched. CDR1 is ENHRY and CDR2 is SYGVKD in the germline V gene. CDR3 residues: CANGGQGAKGPLHF. The CDR3 region has the DNA TGTGCCAACGGGGGACAGGGGGCGAAAGGACCCCTCCACTTT.

Only one count was recorded for this clone. The chain uses TRBV6-5 and TRBJ2-6; D gene uncertain. CDR3 length equals 15 residues. Trimming stripped 3 bases from V and 0 bases from J, with 6 bases between. Germline-derived CDR1 and CDR2 are MNHEY and SVGAGI. The CDR3: CASSYRSSGANVLTF. CDR3 nucleotide sequence: TGTGCCAGCAGTTATCGTAGCTCTGGGGCCAACGTCCTGACTTTC.

The chain recombines TRBV5-1 with TRBJ2-2, with TRBD1 matching over 7 bases. CDR1 is SGHRS, CDR2 YFSETQ, per germline. The CDR3 runs to 15 residues. Unmatched junction bases numbered 4, after V lost 1 base and J lost 4 bases. In DNA form, the CDR3 reads TGCGCCAGCAGCTTGTCCAGGGGGAGCACCGGGGAGCTGTTTTTT. It encodes CASSLSRGSTGELFF.

V usage is TRBV19 and J usage is TRBJ1-6; 10 nucleotides agree with TRBD1. The germline V gene encodes CDR1 LNHDA and CDR2 SQIVND (reference sequence). The ends lost 6 bases at V and 8 bases at J; junction bases unmatched: 4. The CDR3 has 14 residues. Here the CDR3 reads CASSRQGADSPLHF. CDR3 DNA sequence: TGTGCCAGTAGCAGACAGGGGGCTGATTCACCCCTCCACTTT.

The chain couples TRBV6-1 to TRBJ2-7; 8 bases agree with TRBD1. J was trimmed by 2 bases and V by 0 bases; bases with no gene match: 6. The CDR3 is 16 amino acids. Per germline, CDR1 MNHNS and CDR2 SASEGT. The CDR3: CASSEASGQGPYEQYF. Written as DNA, the CDR3 is TGTGCCAGCAGTGAAGCGAGTGGACAGGGCCCCTACGAGCAGTACTTC.

This chain links TRBV6-5 with TRBJ2-1; 7 bases are shared with TRBD1. The J segment lost 6 bases and the V segment lost 10 bases, leaving 12 bases of the junction unmatched. From germline, CDR1 is MNHEY and CDR2 SVGAGI. The CDR3 is 14 amino acids. CDR3 coding DNA: TGTGCCACCTATGTGGGACCAGGGGGCAATGAGCAGTTCTTC. It is translated as CATYVGPGGNEQFF.

The rearrangement uses TRBV28 and TRBJ2-2; a possible D gene is TRBD2 (6 bases). V lost 3 bases, J lost 7 bases, and 12 bases lay in between. Germline V gives CDR1 MDHEN, CDR2 SYDVKM. The CDR3 is made up of 14 amino acids. The CDR3 reads CASSLELAGGELFF. CDR3 sequence (DNA): TGTGCCAGCAGTTTGGAACTAGCAGGCGGGGAGCTGTTTTTT.

The V and J genes are TRBV19 and TRBJ1-2; D gene ambiguous. The CDR3 consists of 14 residues. Deletions cut 1 base from V and 7 bases from J, with 13 bases between. Germline V gene lookup returns CDR1 LNHDA and CDR2 SQIVND (reference sequence). DNA for the CDR3: TGTGCCAGTAGTATAGTCGGTGGGCAGCTTGGCTACACCTTC. It specifies CASSIVGGQLGYTF.

The V and J genes are TRBV2 and TRBJ2-1, with D tentatively TRBD2 (6 bases). CDR3 length: 14 residues. The germline V gene encodes CDR1 SNHLY and CDR2 FYNNEI. Trimming took off 8 bases at V and 3 bases at J, with 14 bases between the two ends. CDR3 coding DNA: TGTGCCAGCCGGGGGTGGATCCTCTACAATGAGCAGTTCTTC. Its translation: CASRGWILYNEQFF. The whole variable domain, filled in from reference TRBV2 and TRBJ2-1, reads EPEVTQTPSHQVTQMGQEVILRCVPISNHLYFYWYRQILGQKVEFLVSFYNNEISEKSEIFDDQFSVERPDGSNFTLKIRSTKLEDSAMYFCASRGWILYNEQFFGPGTRLTVL.

The CDR3 DNA is TGTGCCAGCAGCTTCTTATCGACTTCTGCGGCGACCACTGAAGCTTTCTTT. Encoded protein: CASSFLSTSAATTEAFF. The V gene is TRBV7-9, the J gene TRBJ1-1; unclear D gene. This CDR3 contains 17 residues. V lost 3 bases to trimming and J lost 4 bases, with 21 bases between them. CDR1 and CDR2 (germline): SEHNR, FQNEAQ (reference sequence).

The rearrangement joins TRBV29-1 to TRBJ2-7; 8 bases align to TRBD1. V was pared by 6 bases and J by 1 base, with 2 bases of the junction left unmatched. CDR1 and CDR2 (germline): SQVTM, ANQGSEA. This CDR3 spans 12 amino acids. CDR3 sequence reads: CSVGTGSYEQYF. CDR3 in DNA: TGCAGCGTAGGGACAGGTTCCTACGAGCAGTACTTC.